This T cell receptor beta chain was documented in a study of blood T cell repertoires in COVID-19 (dated by TCRdb to between 2020 and 2021). The study in broad terms: Samples covering the acute and convalescent phases of COVID-19 were provided by collaborators in the United States, Italy and Spain. The material from the prospective study consisted of cDNA or gDNA derived from T cells, B-cell-depleted T cells, or PBMCs. The dataset comprised deeply sampled blood TCRbeta repertoires from subjects exposed to, actively infected with, or recovered from COVID-19. A freely available public database, intended as a resource for researchers studying the immune response to SARS-CoV-2, is where the repertoires were released. Samples came from the ongoing ImmuneRACE study (first 160 participants) plus 1,254 subjects from 6 global collaborators. The sample metadata nearly always contained a de-identified subject ID, COVID-19 status, age in years and sex. Where HLA class I and class II types were available, the types were taken from metadata supplied by the sample provider, not from assay-based typing. What the work shows at the level of the full study, not this receptor alone: Clinical and demographic metadata were provided uncurated, with the amount varying by source and participant.

TCRbeta CDR3 regions were amplified from genomic DNA using the immunoSEQ Assay, a bias-controlled multiplex PCR. The paper's processing steps were these. Within the assay, amplification of reference gene primers was used to estimate how many nucleated cells each sample contained. Sequence reads were collapsed and filtered to measure the absolute abundance of every unique TCRbeta CDR3 rearrangement. For each sample, productive Simpson clonality was calculated as the square root of Simpson's diversity index over productive rearrangements. As stored in TCRdb, this immuneACCESS dataset retains in-frame rearrangements with V and J assigned. A fraction of the clones does not appear; measured against another copy, unresolved V genes explain less than half of the discrepancy, and the remainder lacks a known reason. V, J and clone size derive from that table, while D and trimming were established from the DNA sequence. Across this sample there are some 69,000 clones, with over 70% seen only once. The top ten hold approximately 2.5% of the sample.

Each collaborating institution followed its own protocols to collect whole blood in K2EDTA tubes. Collaborator samples were shipped for TCRbeta analysis as frozen whole blood, isolated PBMCs, or DNA extracted from either sample type. With regard to this clone: This clone's antigen is unknown. Base qualities are not at hand, and no much larger clone is one base apart.

The origin of this receptor is a man older than 75 with active or convalescent COVID-19. The sequenced sample was peripheral blood.

The bases are TGTGCCAGCAGCCAAGAAAATACAGGGGTCTTAGCCAAAAACATTCAGTACTTC. The encoded protein is CASSQENTGVLAKNIQYF. Rearrangement joined TRBV3-1 (or the pseudogene TRBV3-2) to TRBJ2-4, and TRBD1 aligns with 7 junction nucleotides. Counted from cysteine to phenylalanine, this CDR3 has 18 amino acids. The sequence is cut down to CDR3 DNA, 54 bases in frame from base 1. V loses 0 bases at its end and J loses 0 bases; junction bases beyond the gene matches: 8. From the germline V gene (reference sequence), CDR1 is LGHDT and CDR2 is YNNKEL.